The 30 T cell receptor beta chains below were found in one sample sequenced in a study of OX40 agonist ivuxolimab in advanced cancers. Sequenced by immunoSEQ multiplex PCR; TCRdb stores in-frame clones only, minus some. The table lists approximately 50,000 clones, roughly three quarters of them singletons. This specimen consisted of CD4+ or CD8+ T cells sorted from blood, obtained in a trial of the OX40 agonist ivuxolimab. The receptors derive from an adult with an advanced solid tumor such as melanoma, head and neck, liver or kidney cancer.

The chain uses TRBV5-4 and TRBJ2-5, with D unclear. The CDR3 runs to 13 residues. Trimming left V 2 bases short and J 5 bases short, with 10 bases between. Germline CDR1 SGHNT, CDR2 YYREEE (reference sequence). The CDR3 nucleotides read TGTGCCAGCAGCTTAAGTCTATGGGAGACCCAGTACTTC. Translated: CASSLSLWETQYF.

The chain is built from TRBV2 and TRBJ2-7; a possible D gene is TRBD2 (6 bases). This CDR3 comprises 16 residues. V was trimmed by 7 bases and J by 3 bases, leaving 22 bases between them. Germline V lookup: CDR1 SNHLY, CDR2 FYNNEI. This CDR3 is CASKRAPGDSYYEQYF. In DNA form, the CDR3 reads TGTGCCAGCAAAAGAGCCCCCGGGGACTCATACTACGAGCAGTACTTC.

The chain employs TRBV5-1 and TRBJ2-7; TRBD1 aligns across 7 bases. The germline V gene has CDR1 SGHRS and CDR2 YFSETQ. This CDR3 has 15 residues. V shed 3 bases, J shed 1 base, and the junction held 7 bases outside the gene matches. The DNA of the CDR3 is TGCGCCAGCAGCTCCCCCGGGACAGCGTCCTACGAGCAGTACTTC. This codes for CASSSPGTASYEQYF.

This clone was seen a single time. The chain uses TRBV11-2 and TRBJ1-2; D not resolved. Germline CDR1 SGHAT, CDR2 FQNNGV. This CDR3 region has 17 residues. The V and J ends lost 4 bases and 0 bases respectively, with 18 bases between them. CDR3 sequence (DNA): TGTGCCAGCAGCTGGATAGGCAGAGCTAGTTCTAACTATGGCTACACCTTC. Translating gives CASSWIGRASSNYGYTF.

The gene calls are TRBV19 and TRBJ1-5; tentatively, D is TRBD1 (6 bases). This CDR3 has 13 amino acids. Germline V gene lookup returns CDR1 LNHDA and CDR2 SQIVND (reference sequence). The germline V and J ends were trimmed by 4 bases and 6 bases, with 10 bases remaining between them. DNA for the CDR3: TGTGCCAGTAGTAGGGGACATAGTCAGCCCCAGCATTTT. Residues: CASSRGHSQPQHF.

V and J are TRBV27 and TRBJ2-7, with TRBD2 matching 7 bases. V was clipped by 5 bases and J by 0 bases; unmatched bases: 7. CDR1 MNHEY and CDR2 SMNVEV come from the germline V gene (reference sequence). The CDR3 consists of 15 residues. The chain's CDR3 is CASSRIGLDSYEQYF. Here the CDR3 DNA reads TGTGCCAGCAGTAGGATCGGACTAGACTCCTACGAGCAGTACTTC.

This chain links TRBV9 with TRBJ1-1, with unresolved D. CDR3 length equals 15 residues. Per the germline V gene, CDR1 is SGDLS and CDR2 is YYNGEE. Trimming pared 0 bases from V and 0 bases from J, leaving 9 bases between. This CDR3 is CASSVGVQLNTEAFF. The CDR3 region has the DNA TGTGCCAGCAGCGTAGGGGTACAGTTGAACACTGAAGCTTTCTTT.

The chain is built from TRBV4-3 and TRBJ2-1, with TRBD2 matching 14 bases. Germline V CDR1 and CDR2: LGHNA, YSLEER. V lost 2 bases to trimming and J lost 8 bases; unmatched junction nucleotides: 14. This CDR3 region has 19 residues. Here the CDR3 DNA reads TGCGCCAGCAGCCAAAAGACTAGCGGGGGGGCAAGTTTCCCCCATGAGCAGTTCTTC. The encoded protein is CASSQKTSGGASFPHEQFF.

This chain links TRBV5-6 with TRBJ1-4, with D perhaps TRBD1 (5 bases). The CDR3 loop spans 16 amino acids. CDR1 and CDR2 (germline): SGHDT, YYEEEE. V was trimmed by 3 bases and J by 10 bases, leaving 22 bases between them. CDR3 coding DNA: TGTGCCAGCAGCTCGATAGGGACCACCGCTGCTGGAAAACTGTTTTTT. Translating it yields CASSSIGTTAAGKLFF.

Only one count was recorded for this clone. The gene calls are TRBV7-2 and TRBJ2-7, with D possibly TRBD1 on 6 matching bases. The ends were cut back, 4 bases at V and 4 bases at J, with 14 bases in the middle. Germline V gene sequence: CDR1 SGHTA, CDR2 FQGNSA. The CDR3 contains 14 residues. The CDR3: CASSSSGVTYEQYF. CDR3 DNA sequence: TGTGCCAGCAGCTCATCAGGGGTGACTTACGAGCAGTACTTC. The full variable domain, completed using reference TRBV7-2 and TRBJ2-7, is GAGVSQSPSNKVTEKGKDVELRCDPISGHTALYWYRQSLGQGLEFLIYFQGNSAPDKSGLPSDRFSAERTGGSVSTLTIQRTQQEDSAVYLCASSSSGVTYEQYFGPGTRLTVT.

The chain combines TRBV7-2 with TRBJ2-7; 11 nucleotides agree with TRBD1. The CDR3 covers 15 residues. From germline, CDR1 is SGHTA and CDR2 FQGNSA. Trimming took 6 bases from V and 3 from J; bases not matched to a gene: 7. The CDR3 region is CASRRTGTGGYEQYF. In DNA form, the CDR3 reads TGTGCCAGCAGGCGAACCGGGACAGGGGGCTACGAGCAGTACTTC.

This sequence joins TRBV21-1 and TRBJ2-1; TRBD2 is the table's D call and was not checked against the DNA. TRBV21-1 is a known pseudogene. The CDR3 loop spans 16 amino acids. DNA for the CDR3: TGTGCCAGCAGCAAAAAACGCGGGAGCTCCTACAATGAGCAGTTCTTC. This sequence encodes CASSKKRGSSYNEQFF.

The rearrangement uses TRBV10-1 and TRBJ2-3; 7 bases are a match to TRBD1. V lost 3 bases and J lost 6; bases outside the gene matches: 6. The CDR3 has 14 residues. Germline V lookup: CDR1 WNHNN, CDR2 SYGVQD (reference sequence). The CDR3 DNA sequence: TGCGCCAGCAGTGATAGGGGGCCATACGATACGCAGTATTTT. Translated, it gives CASSDRGPYDTQYF.

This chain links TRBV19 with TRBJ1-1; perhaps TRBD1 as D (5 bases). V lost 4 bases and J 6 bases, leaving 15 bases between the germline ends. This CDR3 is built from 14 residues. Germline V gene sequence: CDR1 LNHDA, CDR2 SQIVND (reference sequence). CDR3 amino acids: CASSRRAGGAEAFF. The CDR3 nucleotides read TGTGCCAGTAGTAGGCGGGCCGGGGGGGCTGAAGCTTTCTTT.

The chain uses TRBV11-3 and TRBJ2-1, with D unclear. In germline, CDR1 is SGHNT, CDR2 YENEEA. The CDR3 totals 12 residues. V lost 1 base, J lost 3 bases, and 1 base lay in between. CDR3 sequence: CASSLVYNEQFF. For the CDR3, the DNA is TGTGCCAGCAGCTTAGTCTACAATGAGCAGTTCTTC.

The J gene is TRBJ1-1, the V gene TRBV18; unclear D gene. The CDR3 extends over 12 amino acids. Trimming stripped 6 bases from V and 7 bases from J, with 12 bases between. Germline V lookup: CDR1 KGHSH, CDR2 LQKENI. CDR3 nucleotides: TGTGCCAGCTCGTCACACACCGATGAAGCTTTCTTT. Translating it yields CASSSHTDEAFF. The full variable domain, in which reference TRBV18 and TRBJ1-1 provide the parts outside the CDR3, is NAGVMQNPRHLVRRRGQEARLRCSPMKGHSHVYWYRQLPEEGLKFMVYLQKENIIDESGMPKERFSAEFPKEGPSILRIQQVVRGDSAAYFCASSSHTDEAFFGQGTRLTVV.

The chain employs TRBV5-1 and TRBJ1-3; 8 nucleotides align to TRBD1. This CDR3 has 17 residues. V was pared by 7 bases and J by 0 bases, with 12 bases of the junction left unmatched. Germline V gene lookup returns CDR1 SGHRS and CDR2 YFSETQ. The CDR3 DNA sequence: TGCGCCAGCTATGCCAGGGGGCCTCTCTTCTCTGGAAACACCATATATTTT. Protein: CASYARGPLFSGNTIYF. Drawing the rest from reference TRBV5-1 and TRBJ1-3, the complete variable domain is KAGVTQTPRYLIKTRGQQVTLSCSPISGHRSVSWYQQTPGQGLQFLFEYFSETQRNKGNFPGRFSGRQFSNSRSEMNVSTLELGDSALYLCASYARGPLFSGNTIYFGEGSWLTVV.

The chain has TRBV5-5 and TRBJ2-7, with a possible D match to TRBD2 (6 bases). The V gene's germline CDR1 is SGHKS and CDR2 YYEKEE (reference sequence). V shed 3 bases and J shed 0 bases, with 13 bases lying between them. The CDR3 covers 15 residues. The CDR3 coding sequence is TGTGCCAGCAGCTCCACCGCGGGAAACTCCTACGAGCAGTACTTC. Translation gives CASSSTAGNSYEQYF. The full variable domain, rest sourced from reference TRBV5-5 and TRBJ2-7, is DAGVTQSPTHLIKTRGQQVTLRCSPISGHKSVSWYQQVLGQGPQFIFQYYEKEERGRGNFPDRFSARQFPNYSSELNVNALLLGDSALYLCASSSTAGNSYEQYFGPGTRLTVT.

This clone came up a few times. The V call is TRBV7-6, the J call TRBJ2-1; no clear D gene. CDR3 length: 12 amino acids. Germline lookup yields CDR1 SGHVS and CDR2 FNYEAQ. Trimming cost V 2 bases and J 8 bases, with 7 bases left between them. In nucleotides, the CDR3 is TGTGCCAGCAGCTTATGGCGTGATGAGCAGTTCTTC. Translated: CASSLWRDEQFF. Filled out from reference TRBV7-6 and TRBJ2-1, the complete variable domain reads GAGVSQSPRYKVTKRGQDVALRCDPISGHVSLYWYRQALGQGPEFLTYFNYEAQQDKSGLPNDRFSAERPEGSISTLTIQRTEQRDSAMYRCASSLWRDEQFFGPGTRLTVL.

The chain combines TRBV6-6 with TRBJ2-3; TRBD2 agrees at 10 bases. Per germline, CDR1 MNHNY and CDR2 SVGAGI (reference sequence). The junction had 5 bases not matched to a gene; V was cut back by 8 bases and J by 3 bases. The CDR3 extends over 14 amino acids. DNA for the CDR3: TGTGCCAGCCTACCGGGACTAGCGACAGATACGCAGTATTTT. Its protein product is CASLPGLATDTQYF.

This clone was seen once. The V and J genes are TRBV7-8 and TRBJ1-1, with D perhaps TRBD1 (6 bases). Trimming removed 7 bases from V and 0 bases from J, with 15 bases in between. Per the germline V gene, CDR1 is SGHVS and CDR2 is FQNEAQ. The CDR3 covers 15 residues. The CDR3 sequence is CASIPLGGLNTEAFF. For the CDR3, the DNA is TGTGCCAGCATCCCCTTAGGGGGTCTGAACACTGAAGCTTTCTTT.

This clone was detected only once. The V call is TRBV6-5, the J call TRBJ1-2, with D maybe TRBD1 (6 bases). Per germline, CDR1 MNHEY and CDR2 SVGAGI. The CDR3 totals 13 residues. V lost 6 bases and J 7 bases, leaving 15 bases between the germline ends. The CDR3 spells CASSQVTGLGYTF. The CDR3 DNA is TGTGCCAGCAGCCAAGTTACAGGGCTTGGCTACACCTTC.

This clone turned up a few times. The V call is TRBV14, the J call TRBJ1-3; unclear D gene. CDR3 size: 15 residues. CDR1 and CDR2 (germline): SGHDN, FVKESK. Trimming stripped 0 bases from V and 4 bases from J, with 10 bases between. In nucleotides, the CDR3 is TGTGCCAGCAGCCAAGATGGGAGGCGGGGAAACACCATATATTTT. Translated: CASSQDGRRGNTIYF.

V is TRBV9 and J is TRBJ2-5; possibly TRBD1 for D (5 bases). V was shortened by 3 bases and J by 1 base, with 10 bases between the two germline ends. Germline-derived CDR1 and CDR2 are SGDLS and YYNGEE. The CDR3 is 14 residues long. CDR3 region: CASSGRTSQETQYF. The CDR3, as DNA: TGTGCCAGCAGCGGTCGGACATCCCAAGAGACCCAGTACTTC. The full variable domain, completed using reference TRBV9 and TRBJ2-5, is DSGVTQTPKHLITATGQRVTLRCSPRSGDLSVYWYQQSLDQGLQFLIQYYNGEERAKGNILERFSAQQFPDLHSELNLSSLELGDSALYFCASSGRTSQETQYFGPGTRLLVL.

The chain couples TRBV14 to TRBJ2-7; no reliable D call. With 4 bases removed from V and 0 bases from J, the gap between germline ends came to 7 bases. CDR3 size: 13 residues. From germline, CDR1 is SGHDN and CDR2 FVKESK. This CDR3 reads CASSPIPSYEQYF. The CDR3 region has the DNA TGTGCCAGCAGCCCCATACCCTCCTACGAGCAGTACTTC. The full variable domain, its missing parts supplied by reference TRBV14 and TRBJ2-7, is EAGVTQFPSHSVIEKGQTVTLRCDPISGHDNLYWYRRVMGKEIKFLLHFVKESKQDESGMPNNRFLAERTGGTYSTLKVQPAELEDSGVYFCASSPIPSYEQYFGPGTRLTVT.

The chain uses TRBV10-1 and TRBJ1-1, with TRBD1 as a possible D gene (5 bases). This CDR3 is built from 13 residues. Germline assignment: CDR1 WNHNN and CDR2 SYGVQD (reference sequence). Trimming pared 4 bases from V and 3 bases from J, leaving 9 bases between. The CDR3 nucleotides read TGCGCCAGCAGTGGCGACAGATACACTGAAGCTTTCTTT. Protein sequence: CASSGDRYTEAFF.

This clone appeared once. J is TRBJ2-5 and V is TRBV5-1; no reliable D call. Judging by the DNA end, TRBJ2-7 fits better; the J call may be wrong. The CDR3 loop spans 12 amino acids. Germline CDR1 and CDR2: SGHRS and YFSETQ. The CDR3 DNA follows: TGCGCCAGCAGCATCAGCTCCTACGAGCAGTACTTC. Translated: CASSISSYEQYF.

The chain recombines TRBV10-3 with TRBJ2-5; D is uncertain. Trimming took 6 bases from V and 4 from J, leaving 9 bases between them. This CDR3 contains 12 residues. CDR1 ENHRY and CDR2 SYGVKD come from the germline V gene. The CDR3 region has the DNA TGTGCCATCAGGGGTAGACGAGAGACCCAGTACTTC. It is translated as CAIRGRRETQYF.

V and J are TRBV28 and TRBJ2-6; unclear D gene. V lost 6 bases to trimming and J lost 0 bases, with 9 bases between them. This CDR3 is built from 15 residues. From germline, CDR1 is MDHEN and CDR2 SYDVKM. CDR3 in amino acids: CASSPQASGANVLTF. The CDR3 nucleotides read TGTGCCAGCAGCCCTCAGGCCTCTGGGGCCAACGTCCTGACTTTC.

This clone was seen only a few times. The CDR3 DNA is TGTGCCAGTACCCTAACAGGGGTTGCTGAAGCTTTCTTT. Its protein product is CASTLTGVAEAFF. The V gene is TRBV19, the J gene TRBJ1-1; 7 positions match TRBD1. Trimming cost V 7 bases and J 6 bases; bases outside gene matches: 8. There are 13 residues in the CDR3. Germline lookup yields CDR1 LNHDA and CDR2 SQIVND (reference sequence). The whole variable domain, filled in from reference TRBV19 and TRBJ1-1, reads DGGITQSPKYLFRKEGQNVTLSCEQNLNHDAMYWYRQDPGQGLRLIYYSQIVNDFQKGDIAEGYSVSREKKESFPLTVTSAQKNPTAFYLCASTLTGVAEAFFGQGTRLTVV.